The subject of this entry is one T cell receptor beta chain. The antigen is not known. V lost 0 bases and J 2 bases, leaving 20 bases between the germline ends. The CDR3 consists of 19 residues. Germline CDR1 reads SGHAT; CDR2 reads FQNNGV. This entry comes from a study of shared clonotypes between healthy human individuals. Study in general: The cohort comprised a couple of women and a few men. Their ages spanned 18 to 49 years.

Donors, without exception, were Caucasian adults residing in Nashville, Tennessee. An even split of each subset's genomic DNA across several immunoSEQ plates was performed. Profiling relied on immunoSEQ multiplex PCR, and the TCRdb table lists in-frame clones only, not all of them. There are over 1.5 million clones in the sample; about 98% occur only once, and around 0.45% lies in the top ten. Study results and limitations: Generation of non-shared clonotypes was less probable than generation of clonotypes shared by all four donors.

The material sequenced was naive CD4+ T cells sorted from blood. Described subset: CD45RA+ positively selected. This sequence was found in a man between 25 and 39 years old in good health. V gene TRBV11-2 combines with J gene TRBJ2-1; D could derive from TRBD1 or TRBD2 (6 bases each). The CDR3, as DNA: TGTGCCAGCAGCTTAGATCGCCAAGCAGGGGAGGCGACCTACAATGAGCAGTTCTTC. Its translation: CASSLDRQAGEATYNEQFF.